The sequence of this T cell receptor beta chain was determined in a study of T-cell memory formation after mild COVID-19. Study overall: TCR clusters were mostly donor specific.

TCRdb called the 5' RACE reads again in MiXCR, with one record for every CDR3 protein. The sample records 450,000 to 650,000 distinct CDR3 sequences, less than 25% being singletons. Only one count was recorded for this clonotype. The V gene end was trimmed by 6 bases and the J gene end by 0 bases; junction bases not matched to a gene: 5. The CDR3 runs 15 residues. The V gene's germline CDR1 is LNHDA and CDR2 SQIVND (reference sequence). The V gene is TRBV19, the J gene TRBJ1-3; 7 nucleotides agree with TRBD1. The TCR comes from an adult woman who had mild COVID-19 (a few samples of this study predate the infection). Cell type and time point are not known. Input material: PBMCs or a T cell subset sorted from them (not recorded which). As DNA, the CDR3 is TGTGCCAGTAGAAAGGACAGGATCTCTGGAAACACCATATATTTT. This encodes CASRKDRISGNTIYF.